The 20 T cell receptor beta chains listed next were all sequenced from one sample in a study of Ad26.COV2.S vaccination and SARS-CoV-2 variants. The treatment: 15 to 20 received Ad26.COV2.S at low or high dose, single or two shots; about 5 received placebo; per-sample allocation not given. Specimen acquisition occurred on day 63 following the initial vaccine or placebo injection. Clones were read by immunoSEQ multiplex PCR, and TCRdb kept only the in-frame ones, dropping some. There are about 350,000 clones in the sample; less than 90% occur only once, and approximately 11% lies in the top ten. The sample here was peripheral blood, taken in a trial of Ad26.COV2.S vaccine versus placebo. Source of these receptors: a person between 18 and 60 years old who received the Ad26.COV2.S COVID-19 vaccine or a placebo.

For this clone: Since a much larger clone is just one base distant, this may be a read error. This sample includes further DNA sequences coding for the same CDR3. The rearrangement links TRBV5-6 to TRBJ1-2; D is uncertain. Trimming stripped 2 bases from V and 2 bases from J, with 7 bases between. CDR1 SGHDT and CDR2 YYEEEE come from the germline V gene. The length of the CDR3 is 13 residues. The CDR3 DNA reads TGTGCCAGCAGCTTAGGGCAGAACTATGGCTACACCTTC. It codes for CASSLGQNYGYTF. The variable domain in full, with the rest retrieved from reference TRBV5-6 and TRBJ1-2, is DAGVTQSPTHLIKTRGQQVTLRCSPKSGHDTVSWYQQALGQGPQFIFQYYEEEERQRGNFPDRFSGHQFPNYSSELNVNALLLGDSALYLCASSLGQNYGYTFGSGTRLTVV.

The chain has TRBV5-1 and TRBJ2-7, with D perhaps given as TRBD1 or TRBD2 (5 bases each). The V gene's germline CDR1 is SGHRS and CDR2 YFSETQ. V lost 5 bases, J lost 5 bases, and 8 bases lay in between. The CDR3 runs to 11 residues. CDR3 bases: TGCGCCAGCAGAAGAGGGGACGAGCAGTACTTC. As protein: CASRRGDEQYF.

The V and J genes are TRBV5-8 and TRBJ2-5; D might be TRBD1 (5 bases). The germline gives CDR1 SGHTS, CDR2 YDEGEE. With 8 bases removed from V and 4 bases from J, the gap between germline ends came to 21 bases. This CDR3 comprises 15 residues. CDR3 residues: CASFHQGSRPETQYF. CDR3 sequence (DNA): TGTGCCAGTTTTCACCAGGGATCCCGACCAGAGACCCAGTACTTC.

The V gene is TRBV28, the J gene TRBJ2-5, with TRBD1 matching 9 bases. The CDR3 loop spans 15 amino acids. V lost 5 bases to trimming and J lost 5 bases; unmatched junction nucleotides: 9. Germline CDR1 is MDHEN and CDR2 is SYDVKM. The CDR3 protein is CASSLPGQGQETQYF. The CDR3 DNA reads TGTGCCAGCAGTCTCCCGGGACAGGGACAGGAGACCCAGTACTTC.

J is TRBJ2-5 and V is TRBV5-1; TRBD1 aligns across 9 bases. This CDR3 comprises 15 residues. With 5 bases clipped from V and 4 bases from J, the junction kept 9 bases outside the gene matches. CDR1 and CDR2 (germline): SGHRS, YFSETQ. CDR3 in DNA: TGCGCCAGCAGGATCCGAACAGGGGGCGGAGAGACCCAGTACTTC. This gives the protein CASRIRTGGGETQYF.

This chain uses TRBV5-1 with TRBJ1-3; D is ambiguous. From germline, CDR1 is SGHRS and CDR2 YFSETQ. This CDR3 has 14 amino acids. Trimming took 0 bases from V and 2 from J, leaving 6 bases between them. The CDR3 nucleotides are TGCGCCAGCAGCTTGGGGCAAACTGGAAACACCATATATTTT. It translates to CASSLGQTGNTIYF.

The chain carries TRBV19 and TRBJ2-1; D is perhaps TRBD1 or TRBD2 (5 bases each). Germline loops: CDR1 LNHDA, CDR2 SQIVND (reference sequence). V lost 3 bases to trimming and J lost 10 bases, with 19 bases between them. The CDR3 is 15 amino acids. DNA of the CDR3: TGTGCCAGTAGTATCGCTAGTGGGACCGCAAAAGAGCAGTTCTTC. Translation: CASSIASGTAKEQFF. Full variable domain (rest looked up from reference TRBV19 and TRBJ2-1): DGGITQSPKYLFRKEGQNVTLSCEQNLNHDAMYWYRQDPGQGLRLIYYSQIVNDFQKGDIAEGYSVSREKKESFPLTVTSAQKNPTAFYLCASSIASGTAKEQFFGPGTRLTVL.

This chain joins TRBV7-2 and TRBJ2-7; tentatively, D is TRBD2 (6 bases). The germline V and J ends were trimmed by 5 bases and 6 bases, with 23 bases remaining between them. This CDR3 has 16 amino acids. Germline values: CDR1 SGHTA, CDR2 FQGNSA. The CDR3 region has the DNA TGTGCCAGCAGCACCCAGCGGAGGCACATCGGGGGCGAGCAGTACTTC. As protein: CASSTQRRHIGGEQYF.

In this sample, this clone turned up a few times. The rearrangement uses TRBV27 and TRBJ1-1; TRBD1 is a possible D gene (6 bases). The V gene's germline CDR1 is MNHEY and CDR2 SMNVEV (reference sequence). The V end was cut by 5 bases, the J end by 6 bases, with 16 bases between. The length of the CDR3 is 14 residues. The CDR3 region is CASSTLRDMAEAFF. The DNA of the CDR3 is TGTGCCAGCAGTACTCTTAGGGACATGGCTGAAGCTTTCTTT.

The CDR3 loop reads CASSPLIEAGTEAFF. As DNA, the CDR3 is TGTGCCAGCTCACCACTTATAGAGGCGGGGACTGAAGCTTTCTTT. The chain links TRBV18 to TRBJ1-1; D not certain. Trimming removed 1 base from V and 5 bases from J, with 14 bases in between. The CDR3 length is 15 residues. Germline V lookup: CDR1 KGHSH, CDR2 LQKENI.

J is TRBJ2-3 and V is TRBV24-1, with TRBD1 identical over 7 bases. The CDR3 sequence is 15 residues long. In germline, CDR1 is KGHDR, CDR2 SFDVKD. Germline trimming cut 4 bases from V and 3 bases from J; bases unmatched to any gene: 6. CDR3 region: CATSEQGGWTDTQYF. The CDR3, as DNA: TGTGCCACCAGTGAGCAAGGGGGCTGGACAGATACGCAGTATTTT.

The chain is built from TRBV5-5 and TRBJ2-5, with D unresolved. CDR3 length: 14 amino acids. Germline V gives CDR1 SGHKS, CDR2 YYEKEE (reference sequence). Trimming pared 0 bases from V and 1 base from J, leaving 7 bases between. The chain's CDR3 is CASSLAGSQETQYF. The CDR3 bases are TGTGCCAGCAGCTTGGCCGGCAGCCAAGAGACCCAGTACTTC.

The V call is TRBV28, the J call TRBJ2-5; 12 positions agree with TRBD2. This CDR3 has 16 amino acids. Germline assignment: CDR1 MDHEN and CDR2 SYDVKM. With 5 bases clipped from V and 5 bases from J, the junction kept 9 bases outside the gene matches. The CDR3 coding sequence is TGTGCCAGCAGTCCTCGGACTAGCGGGAATTGGGAGACCCAGTACTTC. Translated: CASSPRTSGNWETQYF.

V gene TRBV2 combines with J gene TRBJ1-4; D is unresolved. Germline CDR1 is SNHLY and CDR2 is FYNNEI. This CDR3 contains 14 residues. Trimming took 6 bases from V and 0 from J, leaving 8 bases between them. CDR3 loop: CASRPGTTNEKLFF. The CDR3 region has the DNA TGTGCCAGCAGGCCGGGAACAACTAATGAAAAACTGTTTTTT. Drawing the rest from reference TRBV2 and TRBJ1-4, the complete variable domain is EPEVTQTPSHQVTQMGQEVILRCVPISNHLYFYWYRQILGQKVEFLVSFYNNEISEKSEIFDDQFSVERPDGSNFTLKIRSTKLEDSAMYFCASRPGTTNEKLFFGSGTQLSVL.

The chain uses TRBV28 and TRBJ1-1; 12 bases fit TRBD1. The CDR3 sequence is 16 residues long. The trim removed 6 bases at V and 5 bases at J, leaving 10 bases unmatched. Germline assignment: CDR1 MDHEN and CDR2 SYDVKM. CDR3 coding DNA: TGTGCCAGCAGGGGGTGGGACAGGGGGCGAAGGACTGAAGCTTTCTTT. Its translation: CASRGWDRGRRTEAFF.

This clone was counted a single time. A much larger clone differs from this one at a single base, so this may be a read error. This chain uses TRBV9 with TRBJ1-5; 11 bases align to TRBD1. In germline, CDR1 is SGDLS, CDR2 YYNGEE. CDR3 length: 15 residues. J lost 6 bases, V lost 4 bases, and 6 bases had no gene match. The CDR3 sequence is CASSPGTGGFQPQHF. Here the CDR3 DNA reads TGTGCCAGCAGCCCCGGGACAGGGGGTTTTCAGCCCCAGCATTTT. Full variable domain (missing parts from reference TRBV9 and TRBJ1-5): DSGVTQTPKHLITATGQRVTLRCSPRSGDLSVYWYQQSLDQGLQFLIQYYNGEERAKGNILERFSAQQFPDLHSELNLSSLELGDSALYFCASSPGTGGFQPQHFGDGTRLSIL.

Here the CDR3 DNA reads TGCGCCAGCAGCCAAGATGTCGACAGCCGCTCAGGGGGCTACACCTTC. It yields the protein CASSQDVDSRSGGYTF. The V gene is TRBV4-3, the J gene TRBJ1-2; maybe TRBD1 (5 bases). The CDR3 is 16 amino acids. Trimming cost V 0 bases and J 8 bases, with 19 bases left between them. In germline, CDR1 is LGHNA, CDR2 YSLEER.

This CDR3 is CASSLRDRGLGTEAFF. The CDR3 coding sequence is TGTGCCAGCAGCTTGAGGGACAGGGGGCTCGGCACTGAAGCTTTCTTT. This chain links TRBV5-6 with TRBJ1-1; 12 bases align to TRBD1. Germline trimming cut 1 base from V and 4 bases from J; bases unmatched to any gene: 5. CDR3 size: 16 residues. CDR1 and CDR2 (germline): SGHDT, YYEEEE. Full variable domain (missing parts from reference TRBV5-6 and TRBJ1-1): DAGVTQSPTHLIKTRGQQVTLRCSPKSGHDTVSWYQQALGQGPQFIFQYYEEEERQRGNFPDRFSGHQFPNYSSELNVNALLLGDSALYLCASSLRDRGLGTEAFFGQGTRLTVV.

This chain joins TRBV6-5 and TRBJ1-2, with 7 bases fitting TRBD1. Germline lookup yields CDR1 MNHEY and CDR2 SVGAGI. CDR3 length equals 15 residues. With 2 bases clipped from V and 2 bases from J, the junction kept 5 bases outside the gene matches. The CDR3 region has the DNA TGTGCCAGCAGTTACCGCCAGGGACAGAACTATGGCTACACCTTC. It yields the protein CASSYRQGQNYGYTF.

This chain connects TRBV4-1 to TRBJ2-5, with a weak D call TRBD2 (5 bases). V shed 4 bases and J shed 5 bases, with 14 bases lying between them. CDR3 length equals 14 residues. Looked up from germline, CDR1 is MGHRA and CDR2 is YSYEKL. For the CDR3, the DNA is TGCGCCAGCAGCCCATCGGGGTCCGGCGAGACCCAGTACTTC. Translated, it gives CASSPSGSGETQYF.